The 2 T cell receptor beta chains in this list originate from one sample, sequenced in a study of blood T cell repertoires in COVID-19. Sequencing used immunoSEQ multiplex PCR; TCRdb keeps in-frame clones, though not all of them. The sample includes about 160,000 clones, 83% seen only once; the top ten take 3.6%. Material for sequencing was PBMCs or T cells enriched from blood (not recorded which). Receptors originate from a woman in her fifties or sixties in a cohort exposed to, infected with or recovered from COVID-19 (not recorded which).

J is TRBJ2-7 and V is TRBV3-1 (or the pseudogene TRBV3-2); TRBD1 is a possible D gene (5 bases). Germline V gene data show CDR1 as LGHDT and CDR2 as YNNKEL (reference sequence). The CDR3 spans 13 residues. V was shortened by 6 bases and J by 9 bases, with 18 bases between the two germline ends. The CDR3 spells CASRGAGSPGQYF. For the CDR3, the DNA is TGTGCCAGCAGAGGGGCAGGCAGCCCCGGGCAGTACTTC.

This rearrangement joins TRBV7-9 to TRBJ1-4; perhaps TRBD1 as D (6 bases). This CDR3 contains 18 residues. Germline V gives CDR1 SEHNR, CDR2 FQNEAQ (reference sequence). Trimming removed 0 bases from V and 0 bases from J, with 14 bases in between. The CDR3 loop is CASSLALGAQATNEKLFF. The CDR3 nucleotides read TGTGCCAGCAGCTTAGCTCTGGGGGCCCAAGCAACTAATGAAAAACTGTTTTTT.